This T cell receptor (beta chain) is from a study of blood T cell repertoires in COVID-19. As handled by the study authors: Quantification of nucleated cells was approximated via reference gene primer amplification. Produced via immunoSEQ multiplex PCR; TCRdb's table is partial and in-frame only. V, J and clone size are taken as reported in that table, and D and trimming were inferred from the DNA itself. The data show roughly 200,000 clones, about 81% seen once. Individuals drawn from about 26 US areas were roughly 18 to 89 years old. V was pared by 7 bases and J by 0 bases, with 7 bases of the junction left unmatched. The V gene's germline CDR1 is LNHDA and CDR2 SQIVND (reference sequence). The length of the CDR3 is 15 residues.

The origin of this receptor is a man between 40 and 49 years old who had recovered from COVID-19. The specimen was PBMCs or T cells enriched from blood (not recorded which). This chain connects TRBV19 to TRBJ1-1, with 8 bases identical to TRBD1. As DNA, the CDR3 is TGTGCCAGTACCGGGACAGGCCTTATGAACACTGAAGCTTTCTTT. Translating it yields CASTGTGLMNTEAFF.